The clone carrying this T cell receptor beta chain has more than one count but fewer than ten. As yet, its antigen is unknown. The sample belongs to a study of identical twins. TCRdb used MiXCR to reprocess the 5' RACE reads, holding one entry per CDR3 protein. The sample has hundreds of thousands of distinct CDR3 sequences, 8% to 9% seen once. Study observations and caveats: Zero-insertion analyses could be partly confounded by invariant MAIT and iNKT cells. Out-of-frame TCR alpha sharing in monozygotic twins exceeded recombination model predictions. Excess low generation probability was seen in twin-shared out-of-frame alpha sequences.

Germline CDR1 reads SGHAT; CDR2 reads FQNNGV. This CDR3 is built from 18 residues. V was trimmed by 6 bases and J by 0 bases, leaving 18 bases between them. The same sample was also used in a study of yellow fever vaccine responses in identical twins. That paper states: It has been reported that, in twins, the vaccine T cell response seemed partly convergent and partly personalized.

The material sequenced was PBMCs. The chain combines TRBV11-2 with TRBJ1-6, with D unresolved. The TCR originated in a woman aged 18-29 years in good health. This CDR3 reads CASRPYGGMSSYNSPLHF. The CDR3 nucleotides are TGTGCCAGCAGGCCCTATGGTGGGATGAGCTCCTATAATTCACCCCTCCACTTT.